This T cell receptor beta chain is from a study of blood T cell repertoires in COVID-19. The CDR3 extends over 15 amino acids. From germline, CDR1 is SGHVS and CDR2 FNYEAQ. V lost 0 bases to trimming and J lost 10 bases, with 15 bases between them. This study enrolled people aged about 18 to 90 from approximately 24 US geographic areas. The table came from immunoSEQ multiplex PCR; TCRdb's copy has only in-frame clones and leaves some out. The sample includes some 270,000 clones, around nine tenths of them seen just once. This sequence was found in a woman in her thirties or forties who had recovered from COVID-19. V is TRBV7-6 and J is TRBJ1-4; D unresolved. Source material: PBMCs or T cells enriched from blood (not recorded which). The CDR3 here is CASSLANTPGGKLFF. CDR3 DNA sequence: TGTGCCAGCAGCTTAGCGAACACCCCTGGCGGAAAACTGTTTTTT.